This TCR beta chain was captured in a study of shared clonotypes between healthy human individuals (dated by TCRdb to between 2020 and 2021). Background on the whole study: Three men and two women, aged 18 to 49 years, made up the cohort. Leukapheresis yielded between about 0.9 and 9.5 billion PBMCs per donor. Libraries were prepared and TCR repertoires were sequenced by different laboratories using diverse techniques, in order to increase sequencing depth and limit assay-specific biases. To estimate repertoire size and how much clonotypes are shared between individuals, the study performed deep sequencing of blood TCR repertoires from roughly five healthy adults. For each donor, CD4 naive and CD4 memory were each run on three plates, CD8 naive on two plates, and CD8 memory on one plate.

The study at large found these results: Pairwise subsampling led to the expectation that sequencing depth would affect the degree of clonotype sharing among donors. Estimated clonotype richness was generally larger for naive than for memory subsets. Even with the large sequencing depth, rarefaction of the sorted-subset datasets indicated that sequencing was incomplete. Clonotypes shared by all four sorted-subset donors showed higher generation probabilities than non-shared clonotypes. Because the study included only a small number of donors, the genetic and exposure-history diversity represented was limited. Approximately 5% of naive CD4, 3.5% of naive CD8, roughly 2.5% of memory CD4, and 0.4% of memory CD8 clonotypes were shared across a few donors. Sampling was restricted to blood, and TCR repertoires in tissues likely differ from the TCR repertoires found in blood.

Inclusive of the bounding cysteine and phenylalanine, the CDR3 is 15 residues long. CDR3 DNA is the only sequence kept; it has 45 bases, read in frame from the first base. The germline V gene gives CDR1 as SNHLY and CDR2 as FYNNEI. Trimming removed 3 bases from V and 5 bases from J, leaving 16 bases between the germline ends. Using the deep immunoSEQ assay, multiplex PCR amplified TCR CDR3 regions from genomic DNA. For each cell subset, the extracted genomic DNA was distributed evenly across all wells of several immunoSEQ 96-well plates, and each plate served as one replicate. For sorted subsets, roughly 200 ng genomic DNA, equal to 30,000 to 35,000 T cell genomes, was loaded into each replicate PCR. Purified libraries were measured with a Qubit 3.0 fluorometer, size-checked on a Bioanalyzer 2100, and measured again with the KAPA Library Quantification kit. Each immunoSEQ 96-well plate was sequenced on its own single-read 150-cycle Illumina NextSeq 550 flow cell. The published analysis was carried out like this. Because the immunoSEQ output held only junctional sequences and lacked quality scores, the filtering could not match the filtering applied to full-length reads. Sequences were annotated with PyIR, a Python wrapper for IgBLAST v1.9, and V/J genes and CDR3 were assigned using IMGT germline references. Reads were filtered out if the reads had weak V/J assignments (E-value above 1e-6), no CDR3, stop codons, out-of-frame junctions, or ambiguous translated residues. V3J clonotypes were defined by identical inferred V gene, J gene, and CDR3 amino acid sequence. Percentage overlap between repertoires was computed as shared unique clonotypes divided by the size of the smaller repertoire. Repertoire richness was assessed with RTK rarefaction, the Chao1 estimator, and Recon v2.1 estimates of unobserved clonotypes. Generation probabilities for all TCRbeta clonotypes obtained by the gDNA method from a handful of donors were computed using OLGA. The table was pulled from immuneACCESS by TCRdb, which kept in-frame rearrangements only. Such tables lose some clones; where checked, under half of the loss comes from unresolved V genes, and the rest has no known cause. V, J and clone size were drawn from that table, and D and trimming were deduced from the DNA. The sample profile shows over 2,000,000 clones; about 94% of them were found once. Around 1.8% of the sample goes to the ten largest clones.

CD8 naive samples were obtained by positive selection for CCR7 among CD45RO-negative cells, yielding a CD45RA+CCR7+ population from which TemRA cells were excluded. Healthy HIV-negative adults with no recently reported acute infections or vaccinations were included as donors. All donors were Caucasian adults living in Nashville, Tennessee, USA. Blood was obtained by leukapheresis, after which PBMCs were separated by Ficoll-Histopaque density gradient centrifugation and cryopreserved in liquid nitrogen vapor phase. Analytical flow cytometry was used to check the purity and quantity of each magnetically sorted T cell population. Each sorted fraction had its genomic DNA isolated and then quantified by UV absorbance on a Nanodrop 2000c. As for this clone: The target of this receptor is not known. One base away there is no much larger clone; base qualities are not given.

The sequence is built from TRBV2 and TRBJ2-5; a tentative D call is TRBD2 (6 bases match). This receptor was identified in a man younger than 30 in good health. Some clones in this sample may be carry-over from other donors' samples. Sequenced material: naive CD8+ T cells from PBMCs. In light of the paper, this sample's cell subset or site label describes: CD45RA+CCR7+. The nucleotide sequence is given as TGTGCCAGCAGTGAGGAGGGGTTTCGGTGGGAGACCCAGTACTTC. Its protein reads: CASSEEGFRWETQYF.